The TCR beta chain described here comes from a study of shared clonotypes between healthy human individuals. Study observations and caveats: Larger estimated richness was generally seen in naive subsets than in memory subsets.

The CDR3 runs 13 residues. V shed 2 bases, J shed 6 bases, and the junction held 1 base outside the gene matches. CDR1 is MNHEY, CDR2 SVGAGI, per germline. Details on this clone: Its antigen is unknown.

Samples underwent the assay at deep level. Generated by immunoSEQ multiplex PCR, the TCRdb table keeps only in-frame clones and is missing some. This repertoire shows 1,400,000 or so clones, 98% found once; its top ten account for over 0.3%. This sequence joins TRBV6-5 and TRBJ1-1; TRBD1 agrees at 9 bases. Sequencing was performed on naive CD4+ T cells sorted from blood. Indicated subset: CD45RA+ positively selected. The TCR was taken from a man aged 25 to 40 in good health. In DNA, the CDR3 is TGTGCCAGCAGTTACGGGACAGGGTCTGAAGCTTTCTTT. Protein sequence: CASSYGTGSEAFF.